This T cell receptor beta chain came from a study of identical twins. Study-wide results and caveats: Out-of-frame beta sequences exhibited a weaker degree of excess twin sharing.

TCRdb independently ran MiXCR on the 5' RACE reads; one entry per CDR3 protein. The sample shows just over 500,000 distinct CDR3 sequences, approximately 22% of them seen only once. Trimming cost V 1 base and J 7 bases; bases outside gene matches: 16. Germline V gene sequence: CDR1 DFQATT, CDR2 SNEGSKA (reference sequence). This CDR3 region has 17 residues. As regards this clonotype: The target antigen is unknown.

These records were also assigned to another study, of T cells expressing NK-cell markers. That work adds: Cells sorted as CD3+CD56+NKG2C+, CD3+CD56+NKG2C- and CD3+CD56-NKG2C+ T cells supplied the TCR beta repertoires.

The specimen sequenced was CD4+ T cells sorted from blood. This chain joins TRBV20-1 and TRBJ2-1; 7 bases are shared with TRBD2. The sequence was collected from a woman under 30 in good health. The CDR3 DNA is TGCAGTGCTAGAGTCCCCGGCGGGAGTTACTTGCGGAATGAGCAGTTCTTC. Its protein is CSARVPGGSYLRNEQFF.